What follows is one TCR beta chain and its context. Its cognate antigen is unknown. Assay: immunoSEQ multiplex PCR; the TCRdb copy retains only in-frame clones and omits some. The table records roughly 150,000 clones, approximately 89% of them present only once. This sample is part of a study of T cell responses to AZD1222 COVID-19 vaccine. The CDR3 has 13 amino acids. Germline assignment: CDR1 MDHEN and CDR2 SYDVKM. Trimming cost V 4 bases and J 2 bases, with 8 bases left between them. Points from the study as a whole: The sample set comprised mostly white British donors with more females, and clonal diversity was possibly underestimated.

This chain connects TRBV28 to TRBJ1-1; D ambiguous. Source: peripheral blood, taken on day 0 of AZD1222 vaccination. The TCR was taken from an adult in good health. This chain's CDR3 is CASSWPGNTEAFF. Here the CDR3 DNA reads TGTGCCAGCAGTTGGCCGGGCAACACTGAAGCTTTCTTT.